This T cell receptor beta chain was sequenced during a study of shared clonotypes between healthy human individuals. Profiling relied on immunoSEQ multiplex PCR, and the TCRdb table lists in-frame clones only, not all of them. Of around 940,000 clones listed, 76% are singletons. The germline V gene has CDR1 SNHLY and CDR2 FYNNEI. The V and J ends lost 8 bases and 2 bases, in that order; junction bases with no gene match: 11. The CDR3 covers 16 residues. This clone appeared a single time. Sequenced input: memory CD4+ T cells sorted from blood. Stated subset: CD45RA-negative fraction. The sequence was obtained from a man between 18 and 35 years old in good health. The chain uses TRBV2 and TRBJ2-7, with 11 bases aligning to TRBD2. This chain's CDR3 is CASGHFGTSGPYEQYF. CDR3 coding DNA: TGTGCCAGCGGCCATTTTGGGACTAGCGGTCCCTACGAGCAGTACTTC.